One sample yielded the 22 T cell receptor beta chains listed below, sequenced in a study of follicular helper T cells after annual influenza vaccination. The time point: 2013-2014 season, 7 days after vaccination. Some clones are missing from TCRdb's copy, which holds only in-frame ones; the method was immunoSEQ multiplex PCR. The data hold roughly 9,200 clones, with around 81% observed a single time. Sequences were derived from CXCR5- memory CD4+ T cells sorted from blood, sampled 7 days after influenza vaccination. These receptors originate from an adult who received the influenza vaccine.

This clone has just a few counts. The chain uses TRBV6-5 and TRBJ1-2, with TRBD1 matching over 7 bases. CDR3 length: 14 residues. Germline V gene data show CDR1 as MNHEY and CDR2 as SVGAGI. V gave up 6 bases and J gave up 1 base; unmatched junction bases: 5. The DNA for the CDR3 is TGTGCCAGCAGAGGGACAGCCGATAACTATGGCTACACCTTC. Its translation: CASRGTADNYGYTF.

The chain has TRBV18 and TRBJ2-3; D not resolved. This CDR3 comprises 13 residues. V was pared by 1 base and J by 6 bases, with 8 bases between. The V gene's germline CDR1 is KGHSH and CDR2 LQKENI. CDR3 coding DNA: TGTGCCAGCTCACCACTTAGATCGGATACGCAGTATTTT. This codes for CASSPLRSDTQYF.

The chain is built from TRBV6-1 and TRBJ2-7; 8 bases match TRBD1. CDR1 and CDR2 (germline): MNHNS, SASEGT. The V segment lost 6 bases and the J segment 7 bases; nucleotides outside the gene matches: 11. CDR3 length: 14 amino acids. In nucleotides, the CDR3 is TGTGCCAGCAGGGGGGACAGGCGTCTAGATGAGCAGTACTTC. This translates into CASRGDRRLDEQYF.

CDR3 nucleotides: TGTGCCAGCAGCGTCCAAGGTGGTAGCAATCAGCCCCAGCATTTT. It codes for CASSVQGGSNQPQHF. The rearrangement uses TRBV7-9 and TRBJ1-5, with no clear D. Per the germline V gene, CDR1 is SEHNR and CDR2 is FQNEAQ (reference sequence). Trimming pared 5 bases from V and 0 bases from J, leaving 11 bases between. The CDR3 has 15 amino acids. Full variable domain (outside the CDR3, taken from reference TRBV7-9 and TRBJ1-5): DTGVSQNPRHKITKRGQNVTFRCDPISEHNRLYWYRQTLGQGPEFLTYFQNEAQLEKSRLLSDRFSAERPKGSFSTLEIQRTEQGDSAMYLCASSVQGGSNQPQHFGDGTRLSIL.

V gene TRBV5-1 combines with J gene TRBJ2-6; the D gene is possibly TRBD1 (5 bases). Trimming pared 1 base from V and 0 bases from J, leaving 8 bases between. Germline V gene data show CDR1 as SGHRS and CDR2 as YFSETQ. This CDR3 is built from 16 residues. The CDR3 DNA reads as TGCGCCAGCAGCTTGACAGGCACCTCTGGGGCCAACGTCCTGACTTTC. This encodes CASSLTGTSGANVLTF.

The genes are TRBV28 and TRBJ1-3; 7 positions match TRBD1. The CDR3 spans 16 residues. V lost 4 bases, J lost 1 base, and 7 bases stayed unmatched. From germline, CDR1 is MDHEN and CDR2 SYDVKM. In DNA form, the CDR3 reads TGTGCCAGCAGTTCACGACAGGGCGCGTCTGGAAACACCATATATTTT. This gives the protein CASSSRQGASGNTIYF. The full variable domain, in which reference TRBV28 and TRBJ1-3 provide the parts outside the CDR3, is DVKVTQSSRYLVKRTGEKVFLECVQDMDHENMFWYRQDPGLGLRLIYFSYDVKMKEKGDIPEGYSVSREKKERFSLILESASTNQTSMYLCASSSRQGASGNTIYFGEGSWLTVV.

The rearrangement uses TRBV29-1 and TRBJ1-4; 9 bases map to TRBD1. V shed 6 bases and J 7 bases; nucleotides not matched to a gene: 6. Germline V lookup: CDR1 SQVTM, CDR2 ANQGSEA. CDR3 length: 13 residues. CDR3: CSVEGQGGEKLFF. In DNA, the CDR3 is TGCAGCGTAGAGGGACAGGGAGGTGAAAAACTGTTTTTT.

The chain is built from TRBV30 and TRBJ2-3; maybe TRBD2 (5 bases). V was clipped by 0 bases and J by 0 bases, with 10 bases between them. Germline lookup yields CDR1 GTSNPN and CDR2 SVGIG (reference sequence). This CDR3 spans 15 amino acids. CDR3 DNA: TGTGCCTGGAGTGTCCAGGAGGCTAGCACAGATACGCAGTATTTT. It translates to CAWSVQEASTDTQYF.

The CDR3 sequence: CAWSLTGSYEQYF. The CDR3 DNA reads TGTGCCTGGAGTTTGACTGGCTCCTACGAGCAGTACTTC. The chain combines TRBV30 with TRBJ2-7; D remains unclear. The CDR3 sequence is 13 residues long. From germline, CDR1 is GTSNPN and CDR2 SVGIG (reference sequence). V lost 2 bases, J lost 0 bases, and 8 bases lay in between.

J is TRBJ1-1 and V is TRBV9, with no clear D. The CDR3 loop spans 13 amino acids. Germline V gene sequence: CDR1 SGDLS, CDR2 YYNGEE. V was cut by 0 bases and J by 0 bases, with 3 bases left in between. CDR3 in amino acids: CASSVDLNTEAFF. As DNA, the CDR3 is TGTGCCAGCAGCGTAGACCTGAACACTGAAGCTTTCTTT.

V gene TRBV5-1 combines with J gene TRBJ1-2, with D perhaps matching TRBD1 (5 bases). This CDR3 is 16 amino acids long. Trimming removed 0 bases from V and 8 bases from J, with 20 bases in between. Germline V gene sequence: CDR1 SGHRS, CDR2 YFSETQ. DNA for the CDR3: TGCGCCAGCAGCTTGGACGAAAGAGGGGCGAGGAAGGGCTACACCTTC. Translated: CASSLDERGARKGYTF.

The chain recombines TRBV28 with TRBJ1-1, with 9 bases lining up with TRBD1. V was pared by 6 bases and J by 10 bases, with 6 bases of the junction left unmatched. Germline V gives CDR1 MDHEN, CDR2 SYDVKM. CDR3 size: 12 residues. Here the CDR3 DNA reads TGTGCCAGCAGGTCGGGACAGGGCACAGCTTTCTTT. Encoded protein: CASRSGQGTAFF.

CDR3 amino acids: CAISPGVWGYGYTF. For the CDR3, the DNA is TGTGCCATCAGCCCTGGGGTATGGGGGTATGGCTACACCTTC. V gene TRBV10-3 combines with J gene TRBJ1-2; maybe TRBD1 (5 bases). The germline V gene encodes CDR1 ENHRY and CDR2 SYGVKD. V was shortened by 6 bases and J by 5 bases, with 16 bases between the two germline ends. The CDR3 is made up of 14 amino acids.

The V gene is TRBV19, the J gene TRBJ1-4; TRBD1 agrees at 7 bases. V trimming: 5 bases; J trimming: 5 bases; junction bases outside the gene matches: 8. CDR1 and CDR2 from the germline V gene are LNHDA and SQIVND (reference sequence). The CDR3 contains 15 residues. CDR3 nucleotide sequence: TGTGCCAGTAGTCGGGTGGAGGGGGCCAATGAAAAACTGTTTTTT. Translated, it gives CASSRVEGANEKLFF.

The chain uses TRBV5-1 and TRBJ1-1, with TRBD1 matching 9 bases. The germline V gene has CDR1 SGHRS and CDR2 YFSETQ. With 4 bases clipped from V and 5 bases from J, the junction kept 6 bases outside the gene matches. CDR3 length: 14 residues. This CDR3 is CASSKTGGKTEAFF. CDR3 bases: TGCGCCAGCAGCAAAACAGGGGGCAAGACTGAAGCTTTCTTT.

V gene TRBV6-5 combines with J gene TRBJ2-5; D is unresolved. This CDR3 contains 14 residues. Trimming shortened V by 7 bases and J by 1 base, and 13 bases separated the two germline ends. CDR1 MNHEY and CDR2 SVGAGI come from the germline V gene. CDR3 region: CASTLSSAQETQYF. In DNA, the CDR3 is TGTGCCAGCACCTTAAGTAGTGCCCAAGAGACCCAGTACTTC.

The V and J genes are TRBV7-2 and TRBJ1-1; D gene unclear. Germline V gene data show CDR1 as SGHTA and CDR2 as FQGNSA. V was shortened by 4 bases and J by 7 bases, with 13 bases between the two germline ends. The CDR3 loop spans 13 amino acids. DNA of the CDR3: TGTGCCAGCAGCTCCCGGGCCCACTTTGAAGCTTTCTTT. Translated, it gives CASSSRAHFEAFF.

V gene TRBV4-3 combines with J gene TRBJ1-3; TRBD1 matches at 9 bases. The CDR3 loop spans 15 amino acids. The V segment lost 0 bases and the J segment 8 bases; nucleotides outside the gene matches: 5. Germline V lookup: CDR1 LGHNA, CDR2 YSLEER. CDR3 nucleotides: TGCGCCAGCAGCCAAGAAGTGGACAGGGGTTACACCATATATTTT. Its protein product is CASSQEVDRGYTIYF.

This clone has just a few counts. The rearrangement uses TRBV9 and TRBJ1-6, with no clear D. Trimming left V 1 base short and J 8 bases short, with 13 bases between. Germline loops: CDR1 SGDLS, CDR2 YYNGEE. The CDR3 consists of 15 residues. CDR3 bases: TGTGCCAGCAGCGTACAGGAGGGTCCCTATTCACCCCTCCACTTT. Residues: CASSVQEGPYSPLHF.

This chain uses TRBV10-3 with TRBJ2-3; D may be TRBD1 (7 bases). V was shortened by 7 bases and J by 4 bases, with 15 bases between the two germline ends. The CDR3 spans 14 residues. Germline V gene sequence: CDR1 ENHRY, CDR2 SYGVKD. The CDR3 protein is CAITADREADTQYF. The CDR3 DNA is TGTGCCATCACGGCCGACAGGGAGGCAGATACGCAGTATTTT.

DNA of the CDR3: TGTGCCAGTAGCCTATGGGGAAAGGGTGGGGCAGGCAGTCAGCCCCAGCATTTT. As protein: CASSLWGKGGAGSQPQHF. The J gene is TRBJ1-5, the V gene TRBV19, with D perhaps TRBD1 (5 bases). The V end lost 6 bases, the J end lost 6 bases, and 27 bases lay between the germline ends. The CDR3 totals 18 residues. The germline gives CDR1 LNHDA, CDR2 SQIVND (reference sequence).

The chain employs TRBV7-3 and TRBJ2-3, with D maybe TRBD2 (6 bases). The germline V and J ends were trimmed by 6 bases and 6 bases, with 13 bases remaining between them. CDR3 size: 13 residues. The germline V gene has CDR1 SGHTA and CDR2 FQGTGA. The CDR3 loop reads CASSRDFTDTQYF. The CDR3 DNA follows: TGTGCCAGCAGTCGGGACTTCACCGATACGCAGTATTTT.